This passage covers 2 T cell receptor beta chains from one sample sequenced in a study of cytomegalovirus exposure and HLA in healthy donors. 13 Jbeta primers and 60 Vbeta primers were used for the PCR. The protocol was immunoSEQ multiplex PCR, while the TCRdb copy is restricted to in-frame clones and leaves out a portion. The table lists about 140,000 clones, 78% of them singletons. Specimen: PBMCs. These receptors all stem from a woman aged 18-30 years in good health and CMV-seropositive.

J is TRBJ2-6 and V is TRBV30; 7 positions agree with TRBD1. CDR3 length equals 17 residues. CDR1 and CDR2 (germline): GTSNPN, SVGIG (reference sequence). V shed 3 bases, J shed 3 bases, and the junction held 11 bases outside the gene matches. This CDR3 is CAWSRNADRDGANVLTF. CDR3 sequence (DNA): TGTGCCTGGAGCCGAAATGCCGACAGGGATGGGGCCAACGTCCTGACTTTC. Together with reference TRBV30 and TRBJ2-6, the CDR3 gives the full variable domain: SQTIHQWPATLVQPVGSPLSLECTVEGTSNPNLYWYRQAAGRGLQLLFYSVGIGQISSEVPQNLSASRPQDRQFILSSKKLLLSDSGFYLCAWSRNADRDGANVLTFGAGSRLTVL.

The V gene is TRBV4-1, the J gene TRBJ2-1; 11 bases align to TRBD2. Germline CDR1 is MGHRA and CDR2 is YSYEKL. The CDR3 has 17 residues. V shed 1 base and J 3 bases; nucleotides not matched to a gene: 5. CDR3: CASSQVLAGGFYNEQFF. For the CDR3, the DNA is TGCGCCAGCAGCCAAGTGCTAGCGGGGGGTTTCTACAATGAGCAGTTCTTC.